Each of the 10 T cell receptor beta chains below was sequenced from the same sample in a study of shared clonotypes between healthy human individuals. The protocol was immunoSEQ multiplex PCR, while the TCRdb copy is restricted to in-frame clones and leaves out a portion. The sample comprises 1,500,000 or so clones, roughly 95% of which are singletons, and approximately 1.1% rests with the top ten. The specimen was naive CD4+ T cells sorted from blood. Subset here: CD45RA+ positively selected. The receptors were sampled from a young man in good health.

The chain joins TRBV9 to TRBJ1-1, with no clear D. The germline CDR1 and CDR2 sequences are SGDLS and YYNGEE. The CDR3 spans 14 residues. V was cut by 0 bases and J by 6 bases, with 12 bases left in between. CDR3 residues: CASSVGDTLPEAFF. CDR3 nucleotide sequence: TGTGCCAGCAGCGTAGGAGACACGCTCCCTGAAGCTTTCTTT.

The gene calls are TRBV30 and TRBJ1-4; the match to TRBD1 covers 7 bases. The V segment lost 5 bases and the J segment 7 bases; nucleotides outside the gene matches: 16. The CDR3 runs to 16 residues. CDR1 and CDR2 (germline): GTSNPN, SVGIG (reference sequence). CDR3 nucleotides: TGTGCCTGGGCCCGGGACAGACTGGAGTTTAGTGAAAAACTGTTTTTT. Its translation: CAWARDRLEFSEKLFF. Filled out from reference TRBV30 and TRBJ1-4, the complete variable domain reads SQTIHQWPATLVQPVGSPLSLECTVEGTSNPNLYWYRQAAGRGLQLLFYSVGIGQISSEVPQNLSASRPQDRQFILSSKKLLLSDSGFYLCAWARDRLEFSEKLFFGSGTQLSVL.

V and J are TRBV19 and TRBJ2-3, with D unclear. Trimming cost V 10 bases and J 1 base, with 15 bases left between them. In germline, CDR1 is LNHDA, CDR2 SQIVND (reference sequence). The CDR3 totals 14 residues. CDR3 bases: TGTGCCACCTCGAGTGGCCCGGGCACAGATACGCAGTATTTT. Amino acids: CATSSGPGTDTQYF.

The V call is TRBV5-1, the J call TRBJ2-2; unclear D gene. The CDR3 extends over 14 amino acids. V lost 8 bases, J lost 0 bases, and 11 bases lay in between. Germline CDR1 reads SGHRS; CDR2 reads YFSETQ. The CDR3, as DNA: TGCGCCAGTCGGAGAGGTACGAACACCGGGGAGCTGTTTTTT. Amino acid sequence: CASRRGTNTGELFF.

In nucleotides, the CDR3 is TGTGCCAGCAGGAAAGGGGACTACTACACCGGGGAGCTGTTTTTT. Amino acids: CASRKGDYYTGELFF. This chain links TRBV27 with TRBJ2-2; 7 bases agree with TRBD2. The V and J ends lost 6 bases and 3 bases, in that order; junction bases with no gene match: 7. Germline V CDR1 and CDR2: MNHEY, SMNVEV (reference sequence). The CDR3 is 15 amino acids.

CDR3 region: CASSLTLPGTQYF. CDR3 nucleotide sequence: TGTGCCAGCAGTTTAACCCTACCAGGGACCCAGTACTTC. The chain links TRBV27 to TRBJ2-5; D is ambiguous. Germline V gene lookup returns CDR1 MNHEY and CDR2 SMNVEV (reference sequence). The CDR3 has 13 amino acids. Trimming removed 2 bases at V and 7 bases at J, with 11 bases between.

V and J are TRBV9 and TRBJ1-2; D is perhaps TRBD1 (5 bases). The V end was cut by 2 bases, the J end by 2 bases, with 16 bases between. This CDR3 has 16 residues. The germline V gene has CDR1 SGDLS and CDR2 YYNGEE. CDR3 nucleotide sequence: TGTGCCAGCAGCGTGGCTGACAGCAAGATCAACTATGGCTACACCTTC. It specifies CASSVADSKINYGYTF.

This sequence joins TRBV5-1 and TRBJ2-7; D perhaps matches TRBD1 (5 bases). With 0 bases removed from V and 3 bases from J, the gap between germline ends came to 10 bases. CDR1 and CDR2 from the germline V gene are SGHRS and YFSETQ. The CDR3 consists of 14 residues. CDR3 protein: CASSLGTLSYEQYF. In nucleotides, the CDR3 is TGCGCCAGCAGCTTGGGGACACTCAGCTACGAGCAGTACTTC.

This clone appeared once. CDR3 sequence reads: CASSSPTSGTSYNEQFF. The CDR3 coding sequence is TGCGCCAGCAGCTCGCCGACTAGCGGTACCTCCTACAATGAGCAGTTCTTC. This sequence joins TRBV5-1 and TRBJ2-1; 9 bases are shared with TRBD2. V trimming: 3 bases; J trimming: 0 bases; junction bases outside the gene matches: 7. CDR3 length equals 17 residues. The germline CDR1 and CDR2 sequences are SGHRS and YFSETQ.

The chain couples TRBV5-4 to TRBJ1-1; perhaps TRBD1 as D (6 bases). Trimming stripped 3 bases from V and 1 base from J, with 16 bases between. CDR1 is SGHNT and CDR2 is YYREEE in the germline V gene (reference sequence). The CDR3 runs to 16 residues. The CDR3 DNA is TGTGCCAGCAGCTGGGGGCAGGGAAGGGAGAACACTGAAGCTTTCTTT. Translation: CASSWGQGRENTEAFF.